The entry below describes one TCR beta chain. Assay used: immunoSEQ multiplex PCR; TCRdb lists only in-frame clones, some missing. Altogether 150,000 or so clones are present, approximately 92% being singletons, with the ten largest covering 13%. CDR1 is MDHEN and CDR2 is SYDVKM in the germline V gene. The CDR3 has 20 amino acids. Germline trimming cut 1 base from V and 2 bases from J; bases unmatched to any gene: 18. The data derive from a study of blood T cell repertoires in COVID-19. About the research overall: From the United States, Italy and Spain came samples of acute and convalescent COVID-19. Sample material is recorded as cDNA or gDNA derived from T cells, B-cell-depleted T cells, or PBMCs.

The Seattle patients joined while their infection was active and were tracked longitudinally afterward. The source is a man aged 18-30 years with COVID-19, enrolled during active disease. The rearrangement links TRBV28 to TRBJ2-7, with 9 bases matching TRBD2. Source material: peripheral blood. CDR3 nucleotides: TGTGCCAGCAGTTTATTCGTAAGACTAGCGGAGAGGGGGACCGCCTACGAGCAGTACTTC. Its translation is CASSLFVRLAERGTAYEQYF.